This T cell receptor beta chain was found in a study of cytomegalovirus exposure and HLA in healthy donors (TCRdb year 2017). A note on the overall study: An earlier analysis of some 620 of the donors reported about 260 Gb of sequence data and around 100 million unique TCR beta sequences obtained from approximately 180 million T cells. Besides the first cohort of around 700 subjects, a separate validation cohort made up of 95 to 150 different subjects was used. A later analysis re-examined previously published TCR beta repertoires from roughly 650 donors and added high-resolution HLA genotyping to investigate patterns of TCR occurrence. Both class I and class II loci were covered by HLA typing, at four-digit resolution. The number of donors typed differed by locus, with roughly 629-640 for A, B, C, DRB1 and DQB1, roughly 550 for DQA1, about 610 for DPA1, and 400 to 490 for DPB1. Rather than drawing on any new phenotypic data, the later analysis identified candidate immune exposures from TCR beta sequences and the way those sequences occurred across donors. Of the roughly 390 genotyped donors, 65% to 90% were placed in the genetic ancestry cluster associated with self-reported Caucasian donors. Every repertoire in the discovery cohort had been generated on one and the same sequencing platform. Four to six DR-DQ haplotypes were handled as single units for association and clustering, since linkage in the cohort was strong. The study was designed to test whether signatures of past pathogen exposure could be identified by cataloging public T cell receptors. Among some 400 genotyped donors of the cohort, an average of approximately 240,000 unique TCR beta nucleotide sequences was sequenced per donor, of which 15% to 20% were non-productive. An earlier analysis of 450 to 750 of the donors used high-throughput TCR beta sequencing to judge whether each TCR beta V gene segment behaved as functional or pseudogenic. The study used immunosequencing to profile the T cell repertoires of 666 subjects and linked those repertoires to cytomegalovirus serostatus. A later genetic analysis took genome-wide SNP genotypes for about 55% of the roughly 700 donors and used that subset as a discovery cohort. The study combined high-throughput TCR immunosequencing, statistical association of individual TCRs with disease status, and machine learning to predict cytomegalovirus infection status. Alongside the repertoire data, information on donor age, sex, ethnicity and CMV serostatus was compiled. Approximately 300 gigabases of sequencing data and tens of millions of unique TCR sequences were included in an early release covering roughly 600 HLA-typed donors. Study-level results and caveats: It was suggested by the authors that the approach could potentially be generalized to other disease states and immunological phenotypes. In the study, approximately 160 TCR beta chains were listed as associated with cytomegalovirus. Because some donors lacked HLA typing at each locus, the association tests relied only on the typed subset. A later analysis found that HLA-associated TCR beta chains were more clonally expanded and had lower generation probabilities than equally common non-associated chains. Most TCR sequences were seen in very few donors, while some public TCRs were found in many individuals. Some IMGT-functional V segments, including TRBV6-2 and TRBV6-3, could not be told apart with the 87-base-pair reads, so those segments were excluded. In an earlier analysis of over 550 of the donors, most TCR beta V segments were observed in productive rearrangements about 90% or about 30% of the time, broadly matching IMGT annotations. Linkage disequilibrium might explain the correlated functional status among segregating V segments, but an unknown experimental factor could not be ruled out. A later genetic analysis reported fewer N-insertions in productive TCRs among donors in an Asian-associated ancestry cluster than the roughly 700-donor mean. In a later analysis, TCR association rates were found to vary across HLA loci, with the most associated TCRs seen for DRB1 alleles and the fewest for HLA-C alleles. In both the original and validation cohorts, the classifier was reported to diagnose cytomegalovirus status with high specificity and sensitivity. A later analysis reported that several top co-occurrence clusters appeared linked to parvovirus B19, influenza, CMV and Epstein-Barr virus. The only immune exposure information available for the cohort was CMV serostatus. This cohort had only TCR beta chains sequenced, and the lack of alpha or paired-chain data limited which features could be detected. A further reported finding was that TCR beta sequences accurately predicted the HLA-A and HLA-B alleles for most subjects in the first cohort. A few of the identified cytomegalovirus-associated TCR beta chains were confirmed in vitro to be specific for cytomegalovirus antigens. V-gene and J-gene trimming of TCR beta chains was associated with a missense DCLRE1C variant in a later genetic analysis, and the association was replicated in an independent cohort. Specific HLA alleles were associated with roughly 16,000 TCR beta sequences at a false discovery rate of 0.05 in a later analysis. A group of highly shared sequence variants was considered likely to be a technical artifact of the sequencing pipeline. When HLA alleles, especially DR and DQ, strongly co-occurred, attributing TCR associations to individual alleles was difficult. In a later analysis, most CMV-associated TCR beta chains were found to appear HLA-restricted, with HLA associations seemingly driven largely by CMV exposure. Because counts were too low, seventeen rarely observed V segments, including chromosome 9 orphons, were excluded from the earlier analysis of about 500 of the donors. Sequencing depth was assumed to be roughly uniform across donors in the presence/absence analyses, though that assumption may not hold.

Library construction relied on the immunoSEQ multiplex PCR assay. For the multiplex PCR, a mixture combining 60 forward primers for TCR Vbeta segments and 13 reverse primers for TCR Jbeta segments was used. The CDR3 region of rearranged TCR beta genes was amplified from genomic DNA by a multiplex PCR assay. On the Illumina HiSeq System, the amplified TCR beta libraries were sequenced as 87-base-pair reads. The source study handled its data this way. A later analysis tallied tens of millions of unique TCR beta chains across the 640 or so repertoires, and 10 million to 11 million of those chains were shared by two or more donors. Raw reads were error-corrected and collapsed into unique sequences by a nearest-neighbor algorithm in which closely related sequences were merged to remove PCR and sequencing errors. To assign V, D and J gene segments, CDR3 sequences were aligned to IMGT reference sequences. For a sequence to be retained, a match of at least six nucleotides to both a V gene segment and a J gene segment was required. Rearrangements were classified as productive when the CDR3 lacked stop codons and remained in frame with V and J, and all other rearrangements were classified as non-productive. Following IMGT convention, CDR3 was defined as the stretch from the second conserved V-encoded cysteine up to the conserved J-encoded phenylalanine. The earlier analysis of about 590 of the donors excluded sequences that lacked an unambiguous match to a single V gene segment. An earlier analysis of fewer than 650 of the donors classified V segments as functional when productive rearrangements were above 56.7% and as segregating when the standard deviation between donors was above 5%. A statistical classification framework was built to diagnose cytomegalovirus status from the catalog of TCR beta chain sequences. In a later analysis, V and J genes were assigned by comparing TCR nucleotide sequences against IMGT/GENE-DB human TR gene sequences. The TCRdist pipeline was used in a later analysis to assign CDR3 sequences and most-parsimonious VDJ recombination scenarios. In a later analysis, each TCR beta chain was defined by its CDR3 amino acid sequence together with its V-gene family, and reads without a unique V-gene family were excluded. As a way to deal with suspected cross-contamination and a sequencing artifact, a later analysis dropped 450 to 700 nucleotide sequences that were highly shared and had low generation probability. In a later analysis, a clonal expansion index for each public chain was calculated from normalized within-repertoire ranks of inferred template counts. Generation probabilities in a later analysis came from a VDJ recombination model fitted to out-of-frame rearrangements, and those results were checked against IGoR. In a later analysis, hypergeometric tests were used to score TCR-TCR, TCR-HLA and TCR-CMV co-occurrence, with a repertoire-size bias correction applied to TCR pairs. To estimate false discovery rates, a later analysis permuted the HLA or CMV assignments 20 times. In a later analysis, co-occurring TCRs were grouped with DBSCAN, and TCRdist sequence similarity was added when clustering was performed within HLA-allele-positive subsets. For co-occurrence clustering, repertoires with fewer than 30,000 or more than 120,000 public chains were excluded, along with four to six repertoires with anomalous nucleotide sharing. TCRdb retrieved this table from immuneACCESS and kept in-frame rearrangements only. Not all clones are present; in checked studies, unresolved V genes account for under half, and no reason is known for the remainder. From that table come the V and J calls and clone size; the DNA was used to work out D and trimming. For this sample, the table gives around 75,000 clones. The ten top clones hold roughly an eighth of the sample.

The cohort consisted of 650 to 700 healthy bone marrow donors. At the time of sampling, every cohort member was nominally healthy, though immune exposures that went unrecorded were likely present. The donor tested CMV seropositive and was one of the 289 seropositive cohort members. A peripheral blood sample was provided by each donor, and peripheral blood mononuclear cells were used for TCR beta sequencing. Genomic DNA was extracted from the blood cell samples with the Qiagen DNeasy Blood Extraction Kit. For CDR1 and CDR2, the germline V gene lists MGHRA and YSYEKL. From the cysteine through the phenylalanine, the CDR3 covers 16 amino acids. The retained sequence is limited to the CDR3, 48 bases, with the frame set at the first base. V loses 0 bases of germline sequence and J loses 7 bases, and the interval between the two ends is 19 bases. With regard to this clone: Its antigen remains unidentified.

Recombination joined TRBV4-1 with TRBJ2-7, with TRBD1 perhaps the D gene, on 6 matching bases. The clonotype was recovered from a man aged 50 to 60 in good health and CMV-seropositive. Sequencing was done on a sample of PBMCs. DNA sequence: TGCGCCAGCAGCCAAGAGGGACATGGCTGGGCTGGGGAGCAGTACTTC. Translated, this gives CASSQEGHGWAGEQYF.